What follows describes a single T cell receptor (beta chain). This record comes from a study of shared clonotypes between healthy human individuals. The overall study: Three CD4 naive, three CD4 memory, two CD8 naive and one CD8 memory plate were used per donor.

Using immunoSEQ multiplex PCR, the repertoire was profiled, and TCRdb retains in-frame clones only, with some absent. The sample lists a few million clones, about 90% seen once, with 0.37% in the top ten. The CDR3 totals 13 residues. V dropped 7 bases and J dropped 2 bases, with 10 bases sitting between them. Germline-derived CDR1 and CDR2 are SNHLY and FYNNEI. V is TRBV2 and J is TRBJ2-3; D gene uncertain. The receptor comes from a man younger than 35 in good health. Some clones in this sample may be carry-over from other donors' samples. Material: naive CD4+ T cells from PBMCs. The subset is: CD45RA+ positively selected. In DNA form, the CDR3 reads TGTGCCAGCAAGGCCAGAAACACAGATACGCAGTATTTT. Its protein product is CASKARNTDTQYF.